One and the same sample provided the 27 T cell receptor beta chains below, sequenced in a study of blood T cell repertoires in COVID-19. Generated by immunoSEQ multiplex PCR, the TCRdb table keeps only in-frame clones and is missing some. This sample has 110,000 to 150,000 clones, with 75% to 90% found just once. The sample comprised peripheral blood. The receptors were gathered from a man aged 70 or older who had recovered from COVID-19.

This chain uses TRBV6-5 with TRBJ2-7; 8 nucleotides agree with TRBD1. CDR3 length equals 14 residues. Germline V lookup: CDR1 MNHEY, CDR2 SVGAGI. The J segment lost 3 bases and the V segment lost 5 bases, leaving 6 bases of the junction unmatched. CDR3 sequence reads: CASSPVGQDYEQYF. For the CDR3, the DNA is TGTGCCAGCAGTCCGGTGGGACAGGACTACGAGCAGTACTTC.

This chain uses TRBV14 with TRBJ2-4, with 8 bases that match TRBD2. CDR3 length equals 19 residues. J lost 0 bases, V lost 3 bases, and 13 bases had no gene match. Germline values: CDR1 SGHDN, CDR2 FVKESK. CDR3 residues: CASSQKLRPLAVAKNIQYF. The CDR3 nucleotides are TGTGCCAGCAGCCAGAAGCTAAGGCCACTAGCGGTAGCCAAAAACATTCAGTACTTC.

This chain links TRBV10-1 with TRBJ2-5, with unresolved D. Trimming took 3 bases from V and 3 from J, leaving 20 bases between them. Looked up from germline, CDR1 is WNHNN and CDR2 is SYGVQD (reference sequence). The CDR3 runs to 17 residues. This chain's CDR3 is CASSEGRRGFTKETQYF. CDR3 in DNA: TGCGCCAGCAGTGAAGGTCGGAGAGGCTTTACTAAAGAGACCCAGTACTTC.

This chain joins TRBV2 and TRBJ2-7, with D uncertain. The germline V and J ends were trimmed by 8 bases and 3 bases, with 14 bases remaining between them. Germline V gene sequence: CDR1 SNHLY, CDR2 FYNNEI. There are 13 residues in the CDR3. The CDR3 nucleotides read TGTGCCAGCCACTCCGCGGAGAACTACGAGCAGTACTTC. The encoded protein is CASHSAENYEQYF.

This chain joins TRBV10-3 and TRBJ2-7, with TRBD2 matching 10 bases. V trimming: 6 bases; J trimming: 7 bases; junction bases outside the gene matches: 15. This CDR3 contains 16 residues. Germline V gives CDR1 ENHRY, CDR2 SYGVKD. The CDR3 is CAISPPAAGGLREQYF. The CDR3 bases are TGTGCCATCAGCCCCCCCGCAGCGGGAGGGCTCCGGGAGCAGTACTTC.

The chain employs TRBV2 and TRBJ1-2; D call uncertain. V lost 6 bases and J lost 1, with 9 bases in between. CDR3 length equals 13 residues. Germline V lookup: CDR1 SNHLY, CDR2 FYNNEI. Here the CDR3 reads CASRGPFNYGYTF. The CDR3 DNA reads as TGTGCCAGCAGGGGCCCCTTTAACTATGGCTACACCTTC. The variable domain in full, with the rest retrieved from reference TRBV2 and TRBJ1-2, is EPEVTQTPSHQVTQMGQEVILRCVPISNHLYFYWYRQILGQKVEFLVSFYNNEISEKSEIFDDQFSVERPDGSNFTLKIRSTKLEDSAMYFCASRGPFNYGYTFGSGTRLTVV.

The J gene is TRBJ1-2, the V gene TRBV11-2; the match to TRBD1 covers 10 bases. CDR1 is SGHAT and CDR2 is FQNNGV in the germline V gene. The CDR3 length is 13 residues. The junction had 6 bases not matched to a gene; V was cut back by 6 bases and J by 8 bases. CDR3 sequence reads: CASRGQGFDGYTF. The CDR3 DNA is TGTGCCAGCAGGGGACAGGGGTTTGACGGCTACACCTTC.

V usage is TRBV15 and J usage is TRBJ2-2, with D perhaps TRBD1 (5 bases). The CDR3 loop spans 17 amino acids. The V gene's germline CDR1 is LNHNV and CDR2 YYDKDF (reference sequence). Trimming left V 0 bases short and J 4 bases short, with 15 bases between. CDR3 coding DNA: TGTGCCACCAGCAGAGATCGGTCCCCCAGGGCCACCGGGGAGCTGTTTTTT. Translating gives CATSRDRSPRATGELFF.

Only one count was recorded for this clone. V and J are TRBV5-1 and TRBJ2-5; 8 bases align to TRBD1. Trimming took 4 bases from V and 5 from J; bases not matched to a gene: 10. This CDR3 contains 15 residues. Germline loops: CDR1 SGHRS, CDR2 YFSETQ. The CDR3 sequence is CASSTNGQGRETQYF. CDR3 sequence (DNA): TGCGCCAGCAGCACCAACGGACAGGGTAGGGAGACCCAGTACTTC.

This chain uses TRBV7-9 with TRBJ1-4; 10 bases line up with TRBD1. The CDR3 runs to 18 residues. The germline gives CDR1 SEHNR, CDR2 FQNEAQ (reference sequence). The trim removed 5 bases at V and 6 bases at J, leaving 15 bases unmatched. The CDR3 loop reads CASSPLRDRGSWDEKLFF. DNA of the CDR3: TGTGCCAGCAGCCCCCTCCGGGACAGGGGCTCTTGGGATGAAAAACTGTTTTTT.

The chain joins TRBV19 to TRBJ1-1, with TRBD1 matching 8 bases. Germline CDR1 reads LNHDA; CDR2 reads SQIVND (reference sequence). This CDR3 comprises 13 residues. The junction had 10 bases not matched to a gene; V was cut back by 6 bases and J by 10 bases. This CDR3 reads CASRAGTGSIAFF. DNA for the CDR3: TGTGCCAGTAGGGCCGGGACAGGTAGTATAGCTTTCTTT.

This chain joins TRBV12-5 and TRBJ2-1; TRBD2 aligns across 7 bases. The length of the CDR3 is 17 residues. Trimming at V came to 0 bases and at J to 0 bases, leaving 5 bases not matched to a gene. In germline, CDR1 is LGHNT, CDR2 FRNRAP. In DNA, the CDR3 is TGTGCTAGTGGTTTGGTACTGGGCGGGGGCTCCTACAATGAGCAGTTCTTC. Its protein is CASGLVLGGGSYNEQFF.

This clone came up a few times. The chain uses TRBV10-3 and TRBJ2-7; 9 positions agree with TRBD1. J lost 5 bases, V lost 0 bases, and 8 bases had no gene match. The CDR3 has 16 residues. Germline-derived CDR1 and CDR2 are ENHRY and SYGVKD. The CDR3 is CAISESRGQGRHEQYF. Written as DNA, the CDR3 is TGTGCCATCAGTGAGTCCAGGGGACAGGGTCGCCACGAGCAGTACTTC.

The CDR3 reads CASSPTRQGGHNEQFF. In DNA form, the CDR3 reads TGTGCCAGCTCACCAACAAGACAGGGAGGCCACAATGAGCAGTTCTTC. The rearrangement uses TRBV18 and TRBJ2-1; a possible D gene is TRBD1 (7 bases). From germline, CDR1 is KGHSH and CDR2 LQKENI. This CDR3 has 16 amino acids. V dropped 2 bases and J dropped 5 bases, with 16 bases sitting between them.

The rearrangement joins TRBV19 to TRBJ2-3; weak D call: TRBD1 (6 bases). The germline V gene has CDR1 LNHDA and CDR2 SQIVND (reference sequence). Trimming shortened V by 6 bases and J by 1 base, and 17 bases separated the two germline ends. CDR3 size: 16 residues. The CDR3 region is CASSEFAGARTDTQYF. In DNA, the CDR3 is TGTGCCAGTAGCGAATTCGCAGGGGCGCGCACAGATACGCAGTATTTT.

The chain joins TRBV2 to TRBJ1-5, with TRBD1 identical over 12 bases. The germline V gene encodes CDR1 SNHLY and CDR2 FYNNEI. This CDR3 comprises 14 residues. The trim removed 6 bases at V and 7 bases at J, leaving 4 bases unmatched. The CDR3 spells CASRGQGAPQPQHF. The CDR3 bases are TGTGCCAGCAGGGGACAGGGGGCCCCGCAGCCCCAGCATTTT.

The V and J genes are TRBV19 and TRBJ1-2; TRBD1 is a possible D gene (6 bases). Trimming shortened V by 3 bases and J by 8 bases, and 19 bases separated the two germline ends. Germline CDR1 is LNHDA and CDR2 is SQIVND (reference sequence). The CDR3 covers 15 residues. This CDR3 reads CASSIMRGARRGYTF. CDR3 nucleotide sequence: TGTGCCAGTAGTATTATGCGGGGGGCGCGGAGGGGCTACACCTTC.

V usage is TRBV4-1 and J usage is TRBJ2-1, with 11 bases lining up with TRBD2. The length of the CDR3 is 15 residues. Per the germline V gene, CDR1 is MGHRA and CDR2 is YSYEKL. V was pared by 2 bases and J by 8 bases, with 5 bases of the junction left unmatched. The CDR3 bases are TGCGCCAGCAGCCAAACTAGCGGGAGTTACTATGAGCAGTTCTTC. This gives the protein CASSQTSGSYYEQFF.

The chain uses TRBV19 and TRBJ2-1, with a tentative D call TRBD1 (6 bases). The CDR3 runs to 18 residues. V was shortened by 4 bases and J by 1 base, with 20 bases between the two germline ends. CDR1 is LNHDA and CDR2 is SQIVND in the germline V gene (reference sequence). Here the CDR3 reads CASSTPSTGFVSYNEQFF. The DNA for the CDR3 is TGTGCCAGTAGTACGCCTAGTACAGGGTTCGTTTCCTACAATGAGCAGTTCTTC.

The V gene is TRBV18, the J gene TRBJ2-1, with 13 bases matching TRBD2. The CDR3 covers 19 residues. V dropped 5 bases and J dropped 0; count of bases not matched to a gene: 10. From germline, CDR1 is KGHSH and CDR2 LQKENI. The CDR3 DNA reads TGTGCCAGCTCAGGGTGGTCAGGGACTAGCGGGATCTCCTACAATGAGCAGTTCTTC. Its translation: CASSGWSGTSGISYNEQFF.

V usage is TRBV5-1 and J usage is TRBJ2-7, with 9 bases matching TRBD1. This CDR3 has 16 amino acids. The ends lost 3 bases at V and 5 bases at J; junction bases unmatched: 12. Per germline, CDR1 SGHRS and CDR2 YFSETQ. The CDR3: CASSSNPPGQGDEQYF. CDR3 bases: TGCGCCAGCAGCTCGAATCCCCCGGGACAGGGAGACGAGCAGTACTTC.

On this clone itself: The junction departs from germline at one end; a sequencing error may be responsible. The V gene is TRBV27, the J gene TRBJ2-1, with D unresolved. Per the germline V gene, CDR1 is MNHEY and CDR2 is SMNVEV (reference sequence). The CDR3 has 15 amino acids. In DNA form, the CDR3 reads TGTGCCAGCAGTATGACGAGCCCCGTTTACAGTGAGCAGTTCTTC. Translation: CASSMTSPVYSEQFF.

This chain links TRBV7-6 with TRBJ1-6; D remains unclear. The CDR3 extends over 18 amino acids. The germline V and J ends were trimmed by 1 base and 0 bases, with 13 bases remaining between them. Germline CDR1 is SGHVS and CDR2 is FNYEAQ. The DNA of the CDR3 is TGTGCCAGCAGCTTAGAAAGTGGAGCAAGCTCCTATAATTCACCCCTCCACTTT. Its protein is CASSLESGASSYNSPLHF.

This rearrangement joins TRBV29-1 to TRBJ1-2, with D unresolved. This CDR3 spans 14 amino acids. Between the trimmed V and J ends, which lost 2 bases and 4 bases, there was a span of 14 bases. CDR1 is SQVTM and CDR2 is ANQGSEA in the germline V gene. DNA for the CDR3: TGCAGCGTTGAATTGGCAGGAAACCTCTATGGCTACACCTTC. Residues: CSVELAGNLYGYTF.

The chain employs TRBV2 and TRBJ2-5, with TRBD1 matching over 8 bases. The CDR3 is 14 residues long. Trimming removed 5 bases from V and 9 bases from J; junction bases left unmatched: 11. The germline V gene has CDR1 SNHLY and CDR2 FYNNEI. CDR3 residues: CASSIDRGAGSQYF. The CDR3 bases are TGTGCCAGCAGTATTGACAGGGGCGCAGGTTCCCAGTACTTC.

This clone is a singleton in its sample. The genes are TRBV6-2 or TRBV6-3 and TRBJ1-2, with a tentative D call TRBD1 (5 bases). Trimming cost V 4 bases and J 2 bases, with 23 bases left between them. The CDR3 sequence is 18 residues long. Germline loops: CDR1 MNHEY, CDR2 SVGEGT. CDR3 sequence reads: CASSSLQAHQTSNYGYTF. CDR3 DNA: TGTGCCAGCAGTTCTTTACAGGCCCACCAGACTTCCAACTATGGCTACACCTTC.

Only a few counts were recorded for this clone. The J gene is TRBJ2-7, the V gene TRBV7-9, with 8 bases matching TRBD1. Germline V gives CDR1 SEHNR, CDR2 FQNEAQ (reference sequence). The V and J ends lost 5 bases and 2 bases, in that order; junction bases with no gene match: 11. The CDR3 runs 16 residues. The DNA of the CDR3 is TGTGCCAGCAGCAGCGACGGGGACAGGACAACCTACGAGCAGTACTTC. Translating it yields CASSSDGDRTTYEQYF.